This T cell receptor (beta chain) appears in the sequencing data of a study of shared clonotypes between healthy human individuals. Looking at the study overall: The study drew on a couple of women and a few men aged 18 to 49 as donors. Each donor's CD8 memory used one plate, CD8 naive two, each CD4 subset three.

Findings and limits, study-wide: Among donors, clonotype sharing was expected to be affected by sequencing depth.

On this clone itself: No antigen is known for it.

Each sample came from a Caucasian adult donor living in Nashville, Tennessee. Repertoires were generated with immunoSEQ multiplex PCR, while TCRdb's copy carries only in-frame clones and drops some. The data contain some 2,500,000 clones, 85% to 95% of them singletons. This sequence was found in a man in his late teens or twenties in good health. Some clones in this sample may be carry-over from other donors' samples. Sequences were obtained from naive CD4+ T cells from PBMCs. Specified subset: CD45RA+ positively selected.

The CDR3: CASSPPTGMWQPQHF. CDR3 in DNA: TGTGCCAGCAGTCCCCCTACAGGGATGTGGCAGCCCCAGCATTTT. The J gene is TRBJ1-5, the V gene TRBV28, with D possibly being TRBD1 (6 bases). CDR1 and CDR2 from the germline V gene are MDHEN and SYDVKM. Trimming took 5 bases from V and 7 from J, leaving 18 bases between them. This CDR3 has 15 amino acids.